The 28 T cell receptor beta chains reported below all come from one sample, sequenced in a study of T-cell memory formation after mild COVID-19. TCRdb itself ran the 5' RACE reads through MiXCR, one entry per CDR3 protein. Found here are roughly 610,000 distinct CDR3 sequences, 17% of them singletons; the top ten hold less than 10%. What was sequenced was PBMCs or a T cell subset sorted from them (not recorded which). The receptors were gathered from an adult woman who had mild COVID-19 (a few samples of this study predate the infection). Cell type and time point are not known.

In this sample, this clonotype turned up a few times. V is TRBV9 and J is TRBJ2-2, with D possibly matching TRBD2 (7 bases). Germline loops: CDR1 SGDLS, CDR2 YYNGEE. Trimming stripped 4 bases from V and 6 bases from J, with 19 bases between. This CDR3 is 16 amino acids long. The CDR3 nucleotides are TGTGCCAGCAGCCTAGGGGGGGCTTATGGCGCCGGGGAGCTGTTTTTT. Its protein is CASSLGGAYGAGELFF.

This clonotype has a handful of counts. The chain is built from TRBV24-1 and TRBJ2-1; 11 nucleotides align to TRBD1. Germline CDR1 and CDR2: KGHDR and SFDVKD. V lost 9 bases to trimming and J lost 7 bases; unmatched junction nucleotides: 10. The CDR3 spans 15 residues. The CDR3 DNA reads as TGTGCCACCGGGACAGGGGGTTTGGTGGCGAATGAGCAGTTCTTC. This codes for CATGTGGLVANEQFF.

This clonotype turned up a few times. The chain has TRBV7-3 and TRBJ2-3, with TRBD2 matching over 7 bases. The CDR3 spans 16 residues. Trimming took 5 bases from V and 2 from J; bases not matched to a gene: 10. Germline V gene sequence: CDR1 SGHTA, CDR2 FQGTGA. CDR3 in amino acids: CASSAMPAGDTDTQYF. In DNA, the CDR3 is TGTGCCAGCAGCGCGATGCCGGCGGGAGACACAGATACGCAGTATTTT.

The J gene is TRBJ2-1, the V gene TRBV6-5; D might be TRBD2 (6 bases). Trimming stripped 7 bases from V and 2 bases from J, with 15 bases between. Germline assignment: CDR1 MNHEY and CDR2 SVGAGI. The CDR3 sequence is 15 residues long. DNA of the CDR3: TGTGCCAGCACCGTAGGCTGGGGGGCCTACAATGAGCAGTTCTTC. Its translation: CASTVGWGAYNEQFF.

The chain couples TRBV4-1 to TRBJ2-5; TRBD1 or TRBD2 may be the D gene (7 bases each). The CDR3 runs 14 residues. Trimming cost V 5 bases and J 6 bases, with 16 bases left between them. Germline CDR1 and CDR2: MGHRA and YSYEKL. CDR3 in amino acids: CASSGLGGSKTQYF. CDR3 in DNA: TGCGCCAGCAGCGGACTAGGGGGCTCAAAGACCCAGTACTTC.

This clonotype was counted between two and nine times. The CDR3 DNA follows: TGTGCCAGTCCAAAGGATCAAGCGGCGGGGCTGAACACTGAAGCTTTCTTT. Its protein product is CASPKDQAAGLNTEAFF. This chain uses TRBV18 with TRBJ1-1; D might be TRBD1 (5 bases). The CDR3 length is 17 residues. V was pared by 9 bases and J by 0 bases, with 23 bases between. Germline loops: CDR1 KGHSH, CDR2 LQKENI.

In its sample, this clonotype was seen a few times. This chain links TRBV6-2 or TRBV6-3 with TRBJ2-7; 7 bases match TRBD1. CDR3 size: 17 residues. CDR1 and CDR2 (germline): MNHEY, SVGEGT. Trimming cost V 6 bases and J 0 bases; bases outside gene matches: 14. The DNA of the CDR3 is TGTGCCAGCAGCCGAGGACCGGGACAGAGGTTCTCCTACGAGCAGTACTTC. It translates to CASSRGPGQRFSYEQYF.

This clonotype has more than one count but fewer than ten. This sequence joins TRBV5-1 and TRBJ1-6; 8 bases fit TRBD1. This CDR3 comprises 17 residues. CDR1 SGHRS and CDR2 YFSETQ come from the germline V gene. Trimming at V came to 4 bases and at J to 6 bases, leaving 12 bases not matched to a gene. Here the CDR3 DNA reads TGCGCCAGCAGCCTGGAGGTGACAGGGGTCGTTAATTCACCCCTCCACTTT. It specifies CASSLEVTGVVNSPLHF.

This chain joins TRBV5-1 and TRBJ2-7; D is undetermined. Germline CDR1 reads SGHRS; CDR2 reads YFSETQ. V lost 2 bases, J lost 3 bases, and 12 bases lay in between. CDR3 length: 14 residues. In DNA, the CDR3 is TGCGCCAGCAGCTTCGGGTTCGCCAACTACGAGCAGTACTTC. It specifies CASSFGFANYEQYF.

The gene calls are TRBV12-3 or TRBV12-4 and TRBJ2-7, with TRBD1 matching 9 bases. V lost 6 bases and J lost 8; bases outside the gene matches: 5. This CDR3 comprises 12 residues. The CDR3 loop reads CASSSTGGQQYF. The CDR3 DNA reads as TGTGCCAGCAGCTCGACAGGGGGACAGCAGTACTTC.

This rearrangement joins TRBV4-2 to TRBJ2-1; D is possibly TRBD2 (5 bases). V was cut by 0 bases and J by 0 bases, with 9 bases left in between. The CDR3 totals 16 residues. Per the germline V gene, CDR1 is LGHNA and CDR2 is YNFKEQ. DNA for the CDR3: TGTGCCAGCAGCCAAGAGCCGGGGTTCTCCTACAATGAGCAGTTCTTC. Its protein is CASSQEPGFSYNEQFF.

This clonotype was counted only a few times. The CDR3 reads CSVTGGWLYFTSTDTQYF. The CDR3 nucleotides read TGCAGCGTGACAGGGGGCTGGCTTTATTTTACTAGCACAGATACGCAGTATTTT. The chain combines TRBV29-1 with TRBJ2-3; 10 bases align to TRBD1. The germline V gene has CDR1 SQVTM and CDR2 ANQGSEA. The CDR3 consists of 18 residues. The trim removed 6 bases at V and 0 bases at J, leaving 15 bases unmatched.

The V call is TRBV29-1, the J call TRBJ2-3, with 15 bases lining up with TRBD2. Germline lookup yields CDR1 SQVTM and CDR2 ANQGSEA. V gave up 4 bases and J gave up 0 bases; unmatched junction bases: 11. The CDR3 is 19 residues long. CDR3 sequence: CSVGGLAGGPWISTDTQYF. In nucleotides, the CDR3 is TGCAGCGTTGGCGGACTAGCGGGAGGGCCCTGGATTAGCACAGATACGCAGTATTTT.

This clonotype has more than one count but fewer than ten. V usage is TRBV7-2 and J usage is TRBJ2-1, with a possible D match to TRBD2 (5 bases). CDR3 size: 19 residues. Trimming took 1 base from V and 0 from J, leaving 19 bases between them. Germline lookup yields CDR1 SGHTA and CDR2 FQGNSA. The CDR3 is CASSLGGWTNPSSYNEQFF. CDR3 in DNA: TGTGCCAGCAGCTTAGGAGGGTGGACCAATCCGAGCTCCTACAATGAGCAGTTCTTC. The whole variable domain, filled in from reference TRBV7-2 and TRBJ2-1, reads GAGVSQSPSNKVTEKGKDVELRCDPISGHTALYWYRQSLGQGLEFLIYFQGNSAPDKSGLPSDRFSAERTGGSVSTLTIQRTQQEDSAVYLCASSLGGWTNPSSYNEQFFGPGTRLTVL.

The rearrangement links TRBV29-1 to TRBJ2-7, with 10 positions matching TRBD1. Trimming cost V 6 bases and J 5 bases; bases outside gene matches: 7. Germline V CDR1 and CDR2: SQVTM, ANQGSEA. This CDR3 contains 13 residues. CDR3 sequence reads: CSVTGTGDHEQYF. In nucleotides, the CDR3 is TGCAGCGTCACCGGGACAGGGGACCACGAGCAGTACTTC.

This chain links TRBV7-9 with TRBJ2-5, with D uncertain. Trimming pared 5 bases from V and 4 bases from J, leaving 8 bases between. The germline V gene encodes CDR1 SEHNR and CDR2 FQNEAQ (reference sequence). The CDR3 loop spans 12 amino acids. CDR3 loop: CASSPNRETQYF. CDR3 nucleotides: TGTGCCAGCAGCCCGAACCGAGAGACCCAGTACTTC.

This chain uses TRBV4-2 with TRBJ2-1; D not resolved. This CDR3 comprises 16 residues. Trimming stripped 0 bases from V and 2 bases from J, with 11 bases between. Germline loops: CDR1 LGHNA, CDR2 YNFKEQ. The CDR3 protein is CASSQDVTPTYNEQFF. The CDR3 DNA reads as TGTGCCAGCAGCCAAGACGTAACGCCGACCTACAATGAGCAGTTCTTC.

This chain uses TRBV20-1 with TRBJ2-4; 11 bases line up with TRBD1. Germline CDR1 DFQATT, CDR2 SNEGSKA (reference sequence). V lost 0 bases to trimming and J lost 3 bases; unmatched junction nucleotides: 7. The length of the CDR3 is 17 residues. CDR3 DNA sequence: TGCAGTGCTAGAGATCCAGGGACAGGGGGAGTCAAAAACATTCAGTACTTC. It is translated as CSARDPGTGGVKNIQYF.

This clonotype was seen a handful of times. The chain recombines TRBV24-1 with TRBJ2-1; TRBD2 agrees at 10 bases. CDR3 length: 18 residues. After removal of 3 bases from V and 2 bases from J, the junction contained 9 bases not matched to a gene. CDR1 and CDR2 from the germline V gene are KGHDR and SFDVKD. The CDR3 DNA reads TGTGCCACCAGTGATCAAACCCGGACTAGCGGAGCCTACAATGAGCAGTTCTTC. It yields the protein CATSDQTRTSGAYNEQFF.

This sequence joins TRBV7-2 and TRBJ2-3; D gene ambiguous. V was clipped by 3 bases and J by 1 base, with 11 bases between them. CDR1 is SGHTA and CDR2 is FQGNSA in the germline V gene. This CDR3 is built from 15 residues. The DNA of the CDR3 is TGTGCCAGCAGCTTGGCCTTAATGGGCACAGATACGCAGTATTTT. Residues: CASSLALMGTDTQYF.

The genes are TRBV20-1 and TRBJ2-3, with D perhaps TRBD1 (5 bases). This CDR3 comprises 14 residues. Trimming left V 6 bases short and J 8 bases short, with 21 bases between. Germline V gene data show CDR1 as DFQATT and CDR2 as SNEGSKA (reference sequence). The CDR3 DNA reads as TGCAGTGCCCGCCGGCAGGACAAGCAAGGTACGCAGTATTTT. Protein product: CSARRQDKQGTQYF.

This clonotype was counted many times. J is TRBJ2-1 and V is TRBV3-1; tentative D call: TRBD2 (5 bases). This CDR3 is built from 15 residues. Germline CDR1 is LGHDT and CDR2 is YNNKEL (reference sequence). Trimming pared 3 bases from V and 1 base from J, leaving 10 bases between. Written as DNA, the CDR3 is TGTGCCAGCAGCCAGGCGGGCCTATCCTACAATGAGCAGTTCTTC. This translates into CASSQAGLSYNEQFF.

This clonotype was seen a handful of times. This chain links TRBV3-1 with TRBJ2-5, with D uncertain. The V and J ends lost 0 bases and 10 bases respectively, with 9 bases between them. This CDR3 contains 12 residues. The germline CDR1 and CDR2 sequences are LGHDT and YNNKEL (reference sequence). In nucleotides, the CDR3 is TGTGCCAGCAGCCAAGATGTTTTAGACCAGTACTTC. Encoded protein: CASSQDVLDQYF.

A few counts support this clonotype. The chain uses TRBV7-9 and TRBJ1-5; 7 bases fit TRBD1. Losses at the gene ends were 1 base for V and 4 bases for J; bases not matched to a gene: 4. Per germline, CDR1 SEHNR and CDR2 FQNEAQ (reference sequence). CDR3 length equals 15 residues. The CDR3 here is CASSLGDSKNQPQHF. As DNA, the CDR3 is TGTGCCAGCAGCTTAGGGGACAGCAAAAATCAGCCCCAGCATTTT.

This chain joins TRBV25-1 and TRBJ1-1, with D unclear. The CDR3 covers 13 residues. Germline assignment: CDR1 MGHDK and CDR2 SYGVNS. V gave up 8 bases and J gave up 1 base, with 11 bases separating them. The CDR3 loop reads CASQWAENTEAFF. In DNA, the CDR3 is TGTGCCAGCCAATGGGCGGAGAACACTGAAGCTTTCTTT.

The chain combines TRBV29-1 with TRBJ2-3, with TRBD2 identical over 8 bases. The CDR3 is 13 residues long. CDR1 and CDR2 from the germline V gene are SQVTM and ANQGSEA. Losses at the gene ends were 4 bases for V and 2 bases for J; bases not matched to a gene: 2. This chain's CDR3 is CSVAGGDTDTQYF. The CDR3 DNA reads TGCAGCGTTGCGGGGGGGGACACAGATACGCAGTATTTT.

This clonotype showed up many times. This rearrangement joins TRBV15 to TRBJ2-5; D is possibly TRBD2 (6 bases). Trimming removed 0 bases from V and 7 bases from J, with 9 bases in between. Germline V lookup: CDR1 LNHNV, CDR2 YYDKDF (reference sequence). The CDR3 consists of 13 residues. CDR3 residues: CATSRDQEGTQYF. CDR3 DNA: TGTGCCACCAGCAGAGATCAGGAGGGGACCCAGTACTTC. The entire variable domain, with the rest obtained from reference TRBV15 and TRBJ2-5, is as follows: DAMVIQNPRYQVTQFGKPVTLSCSQTLNHNVMYWYQQKSSQAPKLLFHYYDKDFNNEADTPDNFQSRRPNTSFCFLDIRSPGLGDTAMYLCATSRDQEGTQYFGPGTRLLVL.

The chain has TRBV6-6 and TRBJ2-3; D is undetermined. The CDR3 runs 15 residues. Trimming took off 2 bases at V and 2 bases at J, with 11 bases between the two ends. Germline assignment: CDR1 MNHNY and CDR2 SVGAGI (reference sequence). In nucleotides, the CDR3 is TGTGCCAGCAGTTACGCCTTACCGCCCACAGATACGCAGTATTTT. Protein sequence: CASSYALPPTDTQYF.